These T cell receptor beta chains were read from a single sample in a study of T cell responses to AZD1222 COVID-19 vaccine. Some clones are missing from TCRdb's copy, which holds only in-frame ones; the method was immunoSEQ multiplex PCR. The sample shows 15,000 to 20,000 clones, about 80% of them seen only once. The material was peripheral blood, obtained 28 days after the second AZD1222 dose. These receptors all come from an adult who received the AZD1222 COVID-19 vaccine. Each CDR3 is given with its conserved first and last residue. The D gene is left open where the match is weak. The size field is filled for only some rows; it gives once, few, many or a size class.

J: TRBJ2-2
V: TRBV4-3
D: -
size: -
CDR3: CASSQGAGGTGELFF
DNA: TGCGCCAGCAGCCAAGGGGCAGGGGGGACCGGGGAGCTGTTTTTT

J: TRBJ2-5
V: TRBV9
D: TRBD2
size: medium-sized
CDR3: CASSVASGAQETQYF
DNA: TGTGCCAGCAGCGTGGCTAGCGGGGCTCAAGAGACCCAGTACTTC

J: TRBJ2-2
V: TRBV7-6
D: TRBD2
size: -
CDR3: CASSLVGGSNTGELFF
DNA: TGTGCCAGCAGCTTAGTCGGGGGGTCTAACACCGGGGAGCTGTTTTTT

J: TRBJ2-2
V: TRBV7-2
D: TRBD1
size: -
CDR3: CASSPRTGPTGELFF
DNA: TGTGCCAGCAGCCCCCGGACAGGACCCACCGGGGAGCTGTTTTTT

J: TRBJ2-2
V: TRBV4-3
D: -
size: few
CDR3: CASSHGGPTGELFF
DNA: TGCGCCAGCAGCCACGGGGGGCCCACCGGGGAGCTGTTTTTT

J: TRBJ2-2
V: TRBV7-2
D: TRBD1
size: -
CDR3: CASRYRGRNTGELFF
DNA: TGTGCCAGCAGATACAGGGGACGGAACACCGGGGAGCTGTTTTTT

J: TRBJ1-4
V: TRBV6-5
D: -
size: -
CDR3: CASSRVAEKLFF
DNA: TGTGCCAGCAGTAGGGTTGCGGAAAAACTGTTTTTT

J: TRBJ1-3
V: TRBV6-2/TRBV6-3
D: -
size: few
CDR3: CASSYSDLNTIYF
DNA: TGTGCCAGCAGTTACTCCGACCTGAACACCATATATTTT

J: TRBJ1-6
V: TRBV9
D: -
size: -
CDR3: CASSAIRGPLHF
DNA: TGTGCCAGCAGCGCTATAAGGGGTCCCCTCCACTTT

J: TRBJ1-4
V: TRBV30
D: TRBD1
size: once
CDR3: CAWSPTGGVEKLFF
DNA: TGTGCCTGGAGCCCGACAGGGGGCGTTGAAAAACTGTTTTTT

J: TRBJ1-2
V: TRBV5-6
D: -
size: few
CDR3: CASSLAGTLNYGYTF
DNA: TGTGCCAGCAGCTTGGCCGGGACACTTAACTATGGCTACACCTTC

J: TRBJ2-5
V: TRBV6-2/TRBV6-3
D: -
size: -
CDR3: CASSPTEETQYF
DNA: TGTGCCAGCAGCCCCACCGAAGAGACCCAGTACTTC

J: TRBJ1-5
V: TRBV19
D: -
size: -
CDR3: CASSIGWGLSQPQHF
DNA: TGTGCCAGTAGTATAGGGTGGGGGCTGAGTCAGCCCCAGCATTTT

J: TRBJ2-2
V: TRBV9
D: -
size: once
CDR3: CASSVDRVIGRTGELFF
DNA: TGTGCCAGCAGCGTAGACAGGGTCATAGGGCGGACCGGGGAGCTGTTTTTT

J: TRBJ2-4
V: TRBV28
D: -
size: -
CDR3: CASSHADKNIQYF
DNA: TGTGCCAGCTCGCACGCGGACAAAAACATTCAGTACTTC

J: TRBJ2-7
V: TRBV16
D: -
size: -
CDR3: CASSPGTIYEQYF
DNA: TGTGCCAGCAGCCCCGGGACAATCTACGAGCAGTACTTC

J: TRBJ2-2
V: TRBV6-5
D: TRBD1
size: -
CDR3: CASSTGTGGTGELFF
DNA: TGTGCCAGCAGTACCGGGACAGGGGGTACCGGGGAGCTGTTTTTT

J: TRBJ1-3
V: TRBV28
D: TRBD1
size: once
CDR3: CASSFSVTGFFSGNTIYF
DNA: TGTGCCAGCAGTTTTTCAGTGACAGGGTTTTTCTCTGGAAACACCATATATTTT

J: TRBJ2-2
V: TRBV7-8
D: -
size: -
CDR3: CASSLAFTLNTGELFF
DNA: TGTGCCAGCAGCTTAGCCTTTACGCTTAACACCGGGGAGCTGTTTTTT

J: TRBJ1-1
V: TRBV18
D: -
size: -
CDR3: CASSPPTPTKAFF
DNA: TGTGCCAGCTCACCACCGACACCGACTAAAGCTTTCTTT

J: TRBJ1-2
V: TRBV3-1/TRBV3-2
D: -
size: -
CDR3: CASSQLEVYGYTF
DNA: TGTGCCAGCAGCCAGCTGGAGGTCTATGGCTACACCTTC

J: TRBJ2-2
V: TRBV4-2
D: TRBD2
size: -
CDR3: CASSQEASGVGAGTGELFF
DNA: TGTGCCAGCAGCCAAGAAGCTAGCGGGGTTGGCGCGGGCACCGGGGAGCTGTTTTTT

J: TRBJ2-3
V: TRBV4-3
D: TRBD2
size: -
CDR3: CASSQDHGTSGRDTQYF
DNA: TGCGCCAGCAGCCAAGATCACGGGACTAGCGGTAGAGATACGCAGTATTTT

J: TRBJ2-7
V: TRBV28
D: TRBD2
size: once
CDR3: CASSLFQHHGGASYEQYF
DNA: TGTGCCAGCAGTTTGTTTCAGCATCACGGGGGGGCCTCCTACGAGCAGTACTTC

J: TRBJ1-6
V: TRBV19
D: -
size: -
CDR3: CASKEGPEDDNSPLHF
DNA: TGTGCCAGTAAAGAGGGACCGGAGGACGATAATTCACCCCTCCACTTT

J: TRBJ1-5
V: TRBV2
D: -
size: -
CDR3: CASSAGPNQPQHF
DNA: TGTGCCAGCAGTGCGGGGCCAAATCAGCCCCAGCATTTT

J: TRBJ2-7
V: TRBV5-8
D: TRBD2
size: -
CDR3: CASSLEVWGLANEQYF
DNA: TGTGCCAGCAGCTTGGAGGTCTGGGGACTAGCGAACGAGCAGTACTTC

J: TRBJ1-2
V: TRBV28
D: -
size: -
CDR3: CASSVLGLYGYTF
DNA: TGTGCCAGCAGTGTCCTGGGGCTCTATGGCTACACCTTC

J: TRBJ2-7
V: TRBV27
D: -
size: -
CDR3: CASSPIQGFSYEQYF
DNA: TGTGCCAGCAGCCCAATACAGGGTTTCTCCTACGAGCAGTACTTC

J: TRBJ1-2
V: TRBV2
D: TRBD1
size: -
CDR3: CASSEFETGRSGYTF
DNA: TGTGCCAGCAGTGAATTCGAGACAGGGCGAAGCGGCTACACCTTC

J: TRBJ2-1
V: TRBV7-2
D: -
size: -
CDR3: CASSLAGGLGNEQFF
DNA: TGTGCCAGCAGCTTAGCGGGGGGGCTTGGGAATGAGCAGTTCTTC

J: TRBJ2-3
V: TRBV5-1
D: TRBD2
size: once
CDR3: CASSSGAGSSTDTQYF
DNA: TGCGCCAGCAGCTCTGGAGCGGGGTCTAGCACAGATACGCAGTATTTT

J: TRBJ1-3
V: TRBV18
D: -
size: -
CDR3: CASSPEEFSGNTIYF
DNA: TGTGCCAGCTCACCAGAAGAATTCTCTGGAAACACCATATATTTT

J: TRBJ2-2
V: TRBV9
D: TRBD2
size: -
CDR3: CASSASGGATGELFF
DNA: TGTGCCAGCAGCGCTAGCGGGGGGGCCACCGGGGAGCTGTTTTTT

J: TRBJ2-7
V: TRBV20-1
D: -
size: -
CDR3: CSAPGSSEQYF
DNA: TGCAGTGCCCCGGGGTCCTCCGAGCAGTACTTC

J: TRBJ1-6
V: TRBV5-6
D: -
size: -
CDR3: CASRETGNYNSPLHF
DNA: TGTGCCAGCAGGGAAACAGGGAACTATAATTCACCCCTCCACTTT

J: TRBJ2-2
V: TRBV7-6
D: -
size: -
CDR3: CASSIPGELFF
DNA: TGTGCCAGCAGCATCCCCGGGGAGCTGTTTTTT

J: TRBJ1-1
V: TRBV11-1
D: -
size: few
CDR3: CASSLGARSMSTEAFF
DNA: TGTGCCAGCAGCTTAGGGGCCAGGTCCATGAGCACTGAAGCTTTCTTT

J: TRBJ2-5
V: TRBV24-1
D: -
size: once
CDR3: CATSDNRRDVETQYF
DNA: TGTGCCACCAGTGACAACCGCCGGGACGTAGAGACCCAGTACTTC

J: TRBJ2-7
V: TRBV7-6
D: TRBD1
size: -
CDR3: CASSLGQGGIYEQYF
DNA: TGTGCCAGCAGCTTGGGACAGGGAGGAATCTACGAGCAGTACTTC

J: TRBJ2-7
V: TRBV2
D: -
size: -
CDR3: CASKAIPYEQYF
DNA: TGTGCCAGCAAGGCTATCCCCTACGAGCAGTACTTC

J: TRBJ1-4
V: TRBV28
D: TRBD1
size: -
CDR3: CASTQGSNEKLFF
DNA: TGTGCCAGCACACAGGGGTCTAATGAAAAACTGTTTTTT

J: TRBJ1-1
V: TRBV4-1
D: -
size: few
CDR3: CASSQGWGLNTEAFF
DNA: TGCGCCAGCAGCCAAGGATGGGGATTGAACACTGAAGCTTTCTTT

J: TRBJ2-3
V: TRBV9
D: -
size: -
CDR3: CASSVDLGDGAGLAGTDTQYF
DNA: TGTGCCAGCAGCGTAGACTTAGGGGACGGAGCGGGTTTAGCTGGCACAGATACGCAGTATTTT

J: TRBJ2-2
V: TRBV20-1
D: -
size: -
CDR3: CSASQGNTGELFF
DNA: TGCAGTGCTAGTCAAGGGAACACCGGGGAGCTGTTTTTT

J: TRBJ2-1
V: TRBV11-3
D: TRBD2
size: -
CDR3: CASSLEGLASNEQFF
DNA: TGTGCCAGCAGCTTAGAGGGACTAGCGTCGAATGAGCAGTTCTTC

J: TRBJ2-1
V: TRBV25-1
D: TRBD1
size: -
CDR3: CASSELGGPGEQFF
DNA: TGTGCCAGCAGTGAATTAGGGGGCCCCGGTGAGCAGTTCTTC

J: TRBJ1-5
V: TRBV19
D: -
size: -
CDR3: CASSILGGNQPQHF
DNA: TGTGCCAGTAGTATCCTAGGAGGCAATCAGCCCCAGCATTTT

J: TRBJ2-3
V: TRBV28
D: -
size: -
CDR3: CASSSLDSSTDTQYF
DNA: TGTGCCAGCAGTTCGTTGGACAGTAGCACAGATACGCAGTATTTT

J: TRBJ2-7
V: TRBV3-1/TRBV3-2
D: TRBD1
size: -
CDR3: CASSLRGTGAGEQYF
DNA: TGTGCCAGCAGCCTTCGGGGGACAGGGGCCGGCGAGCAGTACTTC

J: TRBJ2-3
V: TRBV18
D: -
size: -
CDR3: CASLGGGRDTDTQYF
DNA: TGTGCCAGCTTAGGCGGGGGCCGGGACACAGATACGCAGTATTTT